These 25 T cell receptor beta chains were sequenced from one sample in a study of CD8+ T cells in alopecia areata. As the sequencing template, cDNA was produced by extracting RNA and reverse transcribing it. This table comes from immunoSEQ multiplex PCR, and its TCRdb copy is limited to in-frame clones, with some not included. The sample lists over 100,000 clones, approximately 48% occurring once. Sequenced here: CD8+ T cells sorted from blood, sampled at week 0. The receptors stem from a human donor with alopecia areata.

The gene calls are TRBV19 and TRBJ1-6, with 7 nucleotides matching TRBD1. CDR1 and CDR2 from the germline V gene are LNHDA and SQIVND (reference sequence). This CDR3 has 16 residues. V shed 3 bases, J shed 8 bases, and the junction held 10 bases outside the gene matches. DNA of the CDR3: TGTGCCAGTAGTATCCGATGGACAGGTATTGATTCACCCCTCCACTTT. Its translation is CASSIRWTGIDSPLHF.

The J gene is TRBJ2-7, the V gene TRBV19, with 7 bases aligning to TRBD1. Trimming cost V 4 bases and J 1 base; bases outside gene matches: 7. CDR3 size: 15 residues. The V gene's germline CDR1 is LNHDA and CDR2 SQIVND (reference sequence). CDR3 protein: CASSTRAGGSYEQYF. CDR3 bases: TGTGCCAGTAGTACCCGGGCAGGGGGTTCCTACGAGCAGTACTTC.

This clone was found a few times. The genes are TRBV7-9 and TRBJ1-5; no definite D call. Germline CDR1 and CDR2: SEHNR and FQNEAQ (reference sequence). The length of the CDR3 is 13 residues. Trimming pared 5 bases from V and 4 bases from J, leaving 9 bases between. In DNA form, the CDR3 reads TGTGCCAGCAGCGCCGGGGTTAATCAGCCCCAGCATTTT. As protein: CASSAGVNQPQHF.

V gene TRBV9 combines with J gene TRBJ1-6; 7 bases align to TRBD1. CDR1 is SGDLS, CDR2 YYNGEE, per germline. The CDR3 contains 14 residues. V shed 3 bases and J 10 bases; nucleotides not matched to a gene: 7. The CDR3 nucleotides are TGTGCCAGCAGCGCCTGGGACAGCGGCTCACCCCTCCACTTT. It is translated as CASSAWDSGSPLHF.

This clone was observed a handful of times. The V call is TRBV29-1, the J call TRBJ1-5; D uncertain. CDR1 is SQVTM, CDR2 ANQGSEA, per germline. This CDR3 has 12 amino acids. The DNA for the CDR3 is TGCGCCGAAGGGAATAGCAATCAGCCCCAGCATTTT. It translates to CAEGNSNQPQHF.

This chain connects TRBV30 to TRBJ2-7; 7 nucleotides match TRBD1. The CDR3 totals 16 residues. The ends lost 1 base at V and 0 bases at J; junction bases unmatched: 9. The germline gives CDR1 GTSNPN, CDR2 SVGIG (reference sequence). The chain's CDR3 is CAWSGPGQVISYEQYF. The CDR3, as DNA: TGTGCCTGGAGTGGGCCTGGACAGGTCATCTCCTACGAGCAGTACTTC.

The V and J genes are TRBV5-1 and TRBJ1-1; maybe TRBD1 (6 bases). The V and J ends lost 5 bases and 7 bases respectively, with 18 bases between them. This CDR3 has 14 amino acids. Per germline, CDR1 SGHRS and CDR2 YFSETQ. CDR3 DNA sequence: TGCGCCAGCAGGAACGGACACGGACAGATTGAAGCTTTCTTT. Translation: CASRNGHGQIEAFF.

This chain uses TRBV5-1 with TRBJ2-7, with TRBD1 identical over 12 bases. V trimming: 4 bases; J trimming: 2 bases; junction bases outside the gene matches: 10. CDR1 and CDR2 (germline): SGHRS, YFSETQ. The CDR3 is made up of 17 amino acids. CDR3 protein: CASSPLGQGAATYEQYF. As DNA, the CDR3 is TGCGCCAGCAGCCCCCTGGGACAGGGGGCCGCAACCTACGAGCAGTACTTC.

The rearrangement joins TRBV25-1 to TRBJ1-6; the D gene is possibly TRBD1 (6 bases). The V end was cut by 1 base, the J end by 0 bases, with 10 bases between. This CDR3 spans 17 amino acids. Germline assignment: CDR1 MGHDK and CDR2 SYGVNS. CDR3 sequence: CASSEFGQSSYNSPLHF. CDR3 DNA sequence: TGTGCCAGCAGTGAATTTGGACAGAGCTCCTATAATTCACCCCTCCACTTT.

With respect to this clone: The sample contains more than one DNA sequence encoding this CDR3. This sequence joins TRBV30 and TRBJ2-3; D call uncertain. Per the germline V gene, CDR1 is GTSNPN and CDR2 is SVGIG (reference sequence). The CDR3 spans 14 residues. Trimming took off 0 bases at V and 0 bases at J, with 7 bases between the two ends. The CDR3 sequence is CAWSVLGSTDTQYF. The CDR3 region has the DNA TGTGCCTGGAGTGTACTCGGGAGCACAGATACGCAGTATTTT.

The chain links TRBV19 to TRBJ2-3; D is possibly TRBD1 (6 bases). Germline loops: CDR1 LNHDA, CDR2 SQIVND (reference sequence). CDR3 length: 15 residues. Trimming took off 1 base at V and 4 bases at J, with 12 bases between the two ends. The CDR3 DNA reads TGTGCCAGTAGTATAGTTGGGGGCCCGGCAGATACGCAGTATTTT. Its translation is CASSIVGGPADTQYF. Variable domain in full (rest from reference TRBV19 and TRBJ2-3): DGGITQSPKYLFRKEGQNVTLSCEQNLNHDAMYWYRQDPGQGLRLIYYSQIVNDFQKGDIAEGYSVSREKKESFPLTVTSAQKNPTAFYLCASSIVGGPADTQYFGPGTRLTVL.

CDR3 residues: CASSPYPGQGSYEQFF. CDR3 DNA: TGCGCCAGCAGCCCTTACCCGGGACAGGGGAGCTATGAGCAGTTCTTC. The chain combines TRBV4-1 with TRBJ2-1, with 10 bases matching TRBD1. This CDR3 is 16 amino acids long. Trimming at V came to 4 bases and at J to 8 bases, leaving 11 bases not matched to a gene. The germline V gene has CDR1 MGHRA and CDR2 YSYEKL.

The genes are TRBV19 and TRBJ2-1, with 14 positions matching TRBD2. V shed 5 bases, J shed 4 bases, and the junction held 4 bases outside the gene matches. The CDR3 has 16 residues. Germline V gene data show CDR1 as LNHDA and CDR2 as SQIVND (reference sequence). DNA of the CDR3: TGTGCCAGTAGTTCCCGACTAGCGGGGGGGTACAATGAGCAGTTCTTC. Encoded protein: CASSSRLAGGYNEQFF. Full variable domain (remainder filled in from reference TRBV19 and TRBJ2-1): DGGITQSPKYLFRKEGQNVTLSCEQNLNHDAMYWYRQDPGQGLRLIYYSQIVNDFQKGDIAEGYSVSREKKESFPLTVTSAQKNPTAFYLCASSSRLAGGYNEQFFGPGTRLTVL.

The CDR3 reads CASSLSETFYGYTF. The CDR3 DNA reads as TGCGCCAGCAGCTTATCAGAGACCTTCTATGGCTACACCTTC. The chain joins TRBV5-1 to TRBJ1-2; D is uncertain. Germline loops: CDR1 SGHRS, CDR2 YFSETQ. Trimming shortened V by 2 bases and J by 4 bases, and 12 bases separated the two germline ends. The CDR3 loop spans 14 amino acids.

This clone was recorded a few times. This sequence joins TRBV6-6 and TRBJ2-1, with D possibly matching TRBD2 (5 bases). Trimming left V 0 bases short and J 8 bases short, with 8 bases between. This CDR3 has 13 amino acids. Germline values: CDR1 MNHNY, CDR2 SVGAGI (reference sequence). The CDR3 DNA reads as TGTGCCAGCAGTTACTCGAACGGGGATGAGCAGTTCTTC. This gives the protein CASSYSNGDEQFF.

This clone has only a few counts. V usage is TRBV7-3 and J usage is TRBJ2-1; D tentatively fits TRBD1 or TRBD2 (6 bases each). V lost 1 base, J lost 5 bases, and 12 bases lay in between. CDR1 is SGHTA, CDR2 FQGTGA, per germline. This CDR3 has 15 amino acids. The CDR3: CASSLMGGVNNEQFF. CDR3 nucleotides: TGTGCCAGCAGCTTAATGGGGGGCGTCAACAATGAGCAGTTCTTC.

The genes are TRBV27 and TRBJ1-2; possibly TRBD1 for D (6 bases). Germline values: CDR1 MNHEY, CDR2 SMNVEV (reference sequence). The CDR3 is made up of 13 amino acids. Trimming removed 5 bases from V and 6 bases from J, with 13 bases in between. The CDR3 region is CASSQLTGNGYTF. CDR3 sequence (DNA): TGTGCCAGCAGTCAGCTTACAGGGAATGGCTACACCTTC.

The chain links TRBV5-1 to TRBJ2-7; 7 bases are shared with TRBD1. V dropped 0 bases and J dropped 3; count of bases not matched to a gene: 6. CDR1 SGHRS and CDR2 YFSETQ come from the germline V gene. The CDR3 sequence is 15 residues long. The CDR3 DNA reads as TGCGCCAGCAGCTTGGACAGGGGTGGGATCTACGAGCAGTACTTC. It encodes CASSLDRGGIYEQYF.

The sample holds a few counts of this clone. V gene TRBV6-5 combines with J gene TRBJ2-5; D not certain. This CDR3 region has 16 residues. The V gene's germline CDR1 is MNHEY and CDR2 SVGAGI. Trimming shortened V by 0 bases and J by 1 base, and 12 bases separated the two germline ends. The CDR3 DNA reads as TGTGCCAGCAGTTACTCGTCAGGATGGGGCCAAGAGACCCAGTACTTC. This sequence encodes CASSYSSGWGQETQYF.

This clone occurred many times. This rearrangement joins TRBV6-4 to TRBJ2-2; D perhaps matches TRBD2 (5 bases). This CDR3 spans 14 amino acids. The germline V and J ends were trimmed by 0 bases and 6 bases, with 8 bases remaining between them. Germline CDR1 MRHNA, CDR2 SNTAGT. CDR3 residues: CASSDSRDPGELFF. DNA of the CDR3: TGTGCCAGCAGTGACTCGAGGGATCCCGGGGAGCTGTTTTTT.

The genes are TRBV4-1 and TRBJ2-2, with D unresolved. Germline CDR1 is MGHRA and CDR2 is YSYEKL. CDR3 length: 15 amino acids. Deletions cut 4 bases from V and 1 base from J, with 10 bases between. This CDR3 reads CASSPAPLNTGELFF. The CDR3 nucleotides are TGCGCCAGCAGCCCCGCTCCTTTGAACACCGGGGAGCTGTTTTTT.

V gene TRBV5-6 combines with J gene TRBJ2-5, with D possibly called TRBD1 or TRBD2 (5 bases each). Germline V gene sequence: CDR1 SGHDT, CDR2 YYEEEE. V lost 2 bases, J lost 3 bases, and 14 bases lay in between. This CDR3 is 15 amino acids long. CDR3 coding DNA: TGTGCCAGCAGCTTACTAGGGGCAGCCGAAGAGACCCAGTACTTC. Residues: CASSLLGAAEETQYF. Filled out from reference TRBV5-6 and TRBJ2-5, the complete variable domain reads DAGVTQSPTHLIKTRGQQVTLRCSPKSGHDTVSWYQQALGQGPQFIFQYYEEEERQRGNFPDRFSGHQFPNYSSELNVNALLLGDSALYLCASSLLGAAEETQYFGPGTRLLVL.

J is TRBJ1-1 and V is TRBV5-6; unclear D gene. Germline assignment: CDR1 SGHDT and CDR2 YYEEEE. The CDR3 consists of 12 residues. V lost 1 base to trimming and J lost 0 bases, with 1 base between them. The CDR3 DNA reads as TGTGCCAGCAGCTTGTTGAACACTGAAGCTTTCTTT. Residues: CASSLLNTEAFF.

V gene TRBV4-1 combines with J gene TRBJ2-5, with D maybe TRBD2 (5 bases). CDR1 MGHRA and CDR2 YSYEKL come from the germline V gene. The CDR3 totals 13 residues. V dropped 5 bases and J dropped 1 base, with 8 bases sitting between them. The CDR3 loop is CASSVRVQETQYF. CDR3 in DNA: TGCGCCAGCAGCGTGCGGGTCCAAGAGACCCAGTACTTC.

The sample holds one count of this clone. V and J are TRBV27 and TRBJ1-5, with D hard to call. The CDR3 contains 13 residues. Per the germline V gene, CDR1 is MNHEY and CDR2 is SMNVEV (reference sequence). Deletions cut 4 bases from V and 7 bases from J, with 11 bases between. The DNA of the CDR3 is TGTGCCAGCAGTTACCGCCCCGGGCAGCCCCAGCATTTT. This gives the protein CASSYRPGQPQHF.